The 15 T cell receptor beta chains below come from one sample, sequenced in a study of shared clonotypes between healthy human individuals (dated by TCRdb to 2018 to 2020). The protocol used for the library was the immunoSEQ multiplex PCR assay. Imported from immuneACCESS, the table was reduced by TCRdb to in-frame sequences with V and J called. These copies leave out some clones; in studies compared against another copy, an unresolved V gene accounts for under half, and the cause of the remainder is not known. The sample table shows over a million clones, and approximately 68% are seen once. The ten largest make up approximately 1.5% of the sample. Input material: memory CD4+ T cells sorted from blood. The intended sense of this specimen's cell subset or site label: CD45RA-negative fraction. The receptor source for this set is a man younger than 30 in good health.

The chain joins TRBV5-6 to TRBJ1-1, with 9 bases aligning to TRBD1. Germline V lookup: CDR1 SGHDT, CDR2 YYEEEE. V gave up 0 bases and J gave up 5 bases; unmatched junction bases: 5. This CDR3 has 15 amino acids. CDR3 sequence reads: CASSLAGQGPTEAFF. The CDR3 nucleotides read TGTGCCAGCAGCTTGGCGGGACAGGGCCCGACTGAAGCTTTCTTT. Filled out from reference TRBV5-6 and TRBJ1-1, the complete variable domain reads DAGVTQSPTHLIKTRGQQVTLRCSPKSGHDTVSWYQQALGQGPQFIFQYYEEEERQRGNFPDRFSGHQFPNYSSELNVNALLLGDSALYLCASSLAGQGPTEAFFGQGTRLTVV.

This clone occurred once. This chain uses TRBV5-4 with TRBJ2-1; the D call may be TRBD1 or TRBD2 (5 bases each). Deletions cut 3 bases from V and 0 bases from J, with 10 bases between. This CDR3 is built from 15 residues. The germline CDR1 and CDR2 sequences are SGHNT and YYREEE (reference sequence). The CDR3 nucleotides are TGTGCCAGCAGCTCCTCAGGGAGCTCCTACAATGAGCAGTTCTTC. It yields the protein CASSSSGSSYNEQFF. Complete variable domain (other parts from reference TRBV5-4 and TRBJ2-1): ETGVTQSPTHLIKTRGQQVTLRCSSQSGHNTVSWYQQALGQGPQFIFQYYREEENGRGNFPPRFSGLQFPNYSSELNVNALELDDSALYLCASSSSGSSYNEQFFGPGTRLTVL.

This clone was observed a single time. The chain has TRBV5-8 and TRBJ2-5; 8 nucleotides line up with TRBD2. With V trimmed by 0 bases and J by 2 bases, 9 bases remained unmatched. This CDR3 contains 17 residues. The germline gives CDR1 SGHTS, CDR2 YDEGEE. The CDR3 is CASSLALAAYSQETQYF. Here the CDR3 DNA reads TGTGCCAGCAGCTTGGCACTAGCGGCCTATTCTCAAGAGACCCAGTACTTC.

The chain combines TRBV9 with TRBJ1-1; 8 bases line up with TRBD1. Trimming cost V 5 bases and J 5 bases; bases outside gene matches: 8. The CDR3 is 14 residues long. The germline V gene encodes CDR1 SGDLS and CDR2 YYNGEE. CDR3 residues: CASRLGQGATEAFF. CDR3 nucleotides: TGTGCCAGCAGACTCGGGCAGGGGGCGACTGAAGCTTTCTTT. Drawing the rest from reference TRBV9 and TRBJ1-1, the complete variable domain is DSGVTQTPKHLITATGQRVTLRCSPRSGDLSVYWYQQSLDQGLQFLIQYYNGEERAKGNILERFSAQQFPDLHSELNLSSLELGDSALYFCASRLGQGATEAFFGQGTRLTVV.

This clone came up a few times. The gene calls are TRBV7-2 and TRBJ1-2, with D tentatively TRBD1 (6 bases). Germline V gene data show CDR1 as SGHTA and CDR2 as FQGNSA. Trimming took off 4 bases at V and 4 bases at J, with 19 bases between the two ends. The CDR3 sequence is 16 residues long. In DNA form, the CDR3 reads TGTGCCAGCAGCTCCGCCGACGTGACAGGCTTCTATGGCTACACCTTC. Translation gives CASSSADVTGFYGYTF.

This chain uses TRBV7-9 with TRBJ1-4; 9 positions agree with TRBD1. J was trimmed by 7 bases and V by 5 bases; bases with no gene match: 8. CDR1 is SEHNR, CDR2 FQNEAQ, per germline (reference sequence). The CDR3 is made up of 15 amino acids. The CDR3 here is CASSETGTGPEKLFF. CDR3 sequence (DNA): TGTGCCAGCAGCGAAACCGGGACAGGGCCTGAAAAACTGTTTTTT.

CDR3 bases: TGTGCGGTACAGATCGGATCCGCTTCCTACGAGCAGTACTTC. Translated, it gives CAVQIGSASYEQYF. V usage is TRBV6-1 and J usage is TRBJ2-7; D remains unclear. This CDR3 is built from 14 residues. Germline assignment: CDR1 MNHNS and CDR2 SASEGT.

J is TRBJ2-7 and V is TRBV30, with TRBD1 matching over 10 bases. Germline V gene data show CDR1 as GTSNPN and CDR2 as SVGIG (reference sequence). V lost 4 bases, J lost 3 bases, and 6 bases stayed unmatched. CDR3 length equals 14 residues. In DNA form, the CDR3 reads TGTGCCTGGAAAGCCCGGGACAGGGGCTACGAGCAGTACTTC. As protein: CAWKARDRGYEQYF. Complete variable domain (other parts from reference TRBV30 and TRBJ2-7): SQTIHQWPATLVQPVGSPLSLECTVEGTSNPNLYWYRQAAGRGLQLLFYSVGIGQISSEVPQNLSASRPQDRQFILSSKKLLLSDSGFYLCAWKARDRGYEQYFGPGTRLTVT.

The V gene is TRBV6-5, the J gene TRBJ2-7; tentatively, D is TRBD2 (6 bases). This CDR3 is 15 amino acids long. V lost 2 bases to trimming and J lost 2 bases, with 13 bases between them. CDR1 is MNHEY and CDR2 is SVGAGI in the germline V gene. The CDR3 DNA sequence: TGTGCCAGCAGTTACATTAGCGGTAGAACCTACGAGCAGTACTTC. Translated, it gives CASSYISGRTYEQYF.

In its sample, this clone was seen once. The J gene is TRBJ1-1, the V gene TRBV6-6, with TRBD1 matching 7 bases. Germline V gene sequence: CDR1 MNHNY, CDR2 SVGAGI (reference sequence). V gave up 8 bases and J gave up 0 bases; unmatched junction bases: 6. The CDR3 sequence is 14 residues long. The CDR3 loop is CASRDSDMNTEAFF. CDR3 nucleotide sequence: TGTGCCAGCCGGGACAGCGATATGAACACTGAAGCTTTCTTT.

This clone was counted only a few times. This chain links TRBV4-1 with TRBJ2-2; D not resolved. V was trimmed by 4 bases and J by 5 bases, leaving 5 bases between them. This CDR3 region has 12 residues. From germline, CDR1 is MGHRA and CDR2 YSYEKL. The CDR3 sequence is CASSRETGELFF. CDR3 nucleotide sequence: TGCGCCAGCAGCCGAGAGACCGGGGAGCTGTTTTTT.

This clone came up a few times. The chain is built from TRBV29-1 and TRBJ1-1; tentatively, D is TRBD1 (5 bases). The V end was cut by 7 bases, the J end by 6 bases, with 15 bases between. This CDR3 has 12 residues. The germline V gene has CDR1 SQVTM and CDR2 ANQGSEA. This CDR3 is CSAQGTVAEAFF. The CDR3 DNA reads as TGCAGCGCTCAGGGTACGGTGGCTGAAGCTTTCTTT.

This sequence joins TRBV4-1 and TRBJ2-1, with D uncertain. Trimming stripped 2 bases from V and 9 bases from J, with 8 bases between. This CDR3 comprises 12 residues. The germline V gene has CDR1 MGHRA and CDR2 YSYEKL. The CDR3 DNA reads as TGCGCCAGCAGCCAACAGACAACTGAGCAGTTCTTC. It translates to CASSQQTTEQFF.

The chain carries TRBV2 and TRBJ2-7; D ambiguous. The CDR3 is 13 amino acids. V was pared by 4 bases and J by 3 bases, with 10 bases between. Germline-derived CDR1 and CDR2 are SNHLY and FYNNEI. CDR3 bases: TGTGCCAGCAGTGGTTCGACAAACTACGAGCAGTACTTC. Translation gives CASSGSTNYEQYF.

This clone has a single count. This rearrangement joins TRBV19 to TRBJ2-3; TRBD2 agrees at 8 bases. The CDR3 is 14 residues long. Germline assignment: CDR1 LNHDA and CDR2 SQIVND (reference sequence). Germline trimming cut 7 bases from V and 8 bases from J; bases unmatched to any gene: 11. Written as DNA, the CDR3 is TGTGCCAGTAAGGAGGGACTAGAGGCAGGTACGCAGTATTTT. Protein sequence: CASKEGLEAGTQYF.